Following are 3 T cell receptor beta chains from one sample sequenced in a study of beta chain features in type 1 diabetes (dated by TCRdb to 2016 to 2018). The method behind the library was the immunoSEQ multiplex PCR assay. The High Capacity cDNA Reverse Transcription Kit was used to reverse transcribe all of the isolated RNA, meaning that expressed TCRB transcripts were what got sequenced. Sourced from immuneACCESS, this table was stored by TCRdb with only in-frame sequences that have V and J called. A share of the clones is absent; for the studies checked, an unresolved V gene accounts for under half, and the remainder has no known explanation. A total of approximately 170,000 clones appear in this sample, roughly 9.1% of them only once. About 2.1% of the sample is in the top ten clones. The sequencing input was central memory CD4+ T cells from blood. The receptors derive from a woman aged 18-35 years in good health.

This clone was detected only a few times. The CDR3 coding sequence is TGTGCCATCGAACGGGAGGGAGCGGCTTACAATGAGCAGTTCTTC. It translates to CAIEREGAAYNEQFF. This chain connects TRBV10-3 to TRBJ2-1; TRBD2 aligns across 8 bases. V was pared by 8 bases and J by 4 bases, with 10 bases of the junction left unmatched. This CDR3 is built from 15 residues. Per germline, CDR1 ENHRY and CDR2 SYGVKD.

The V gene is TRBV5-5, the J gene TRBJ1-4; D remains ambiguous. The CDR3 consists of 15 residues. Per the germline V gene, CDR1 is SGHKS and CDR2 is YYEKEE (reference sequence). Between the trimmed V and J ends, which lost 4 bases and 2 bases, there was a span of 12 bases. The CDR3 DNA reads TGTGCCAGCAGCAAAAGCCCCGGGACTAATGAAAAACTGTTTTTT. This gives the protein CASSKSPGTNEKLFF.

J is TRBJ2-2 and V is TRBV19, with 8 nucleotides matching TRBD1. CDR1 is LNHDA, CDR2 SQIVND, per germline (reference sequence). This CDR3 is built from 15 residues. Losses at the gene ends were 2 bases for V and 4 bases for J; bases not matched to a gene: 3. CDR3 coding DNA: TGTGCCAGTAGTATACAGGGGGCTAGCACCGGGGAGCTGTTTTTT. Its translation is CASSIQGASTGELFF.